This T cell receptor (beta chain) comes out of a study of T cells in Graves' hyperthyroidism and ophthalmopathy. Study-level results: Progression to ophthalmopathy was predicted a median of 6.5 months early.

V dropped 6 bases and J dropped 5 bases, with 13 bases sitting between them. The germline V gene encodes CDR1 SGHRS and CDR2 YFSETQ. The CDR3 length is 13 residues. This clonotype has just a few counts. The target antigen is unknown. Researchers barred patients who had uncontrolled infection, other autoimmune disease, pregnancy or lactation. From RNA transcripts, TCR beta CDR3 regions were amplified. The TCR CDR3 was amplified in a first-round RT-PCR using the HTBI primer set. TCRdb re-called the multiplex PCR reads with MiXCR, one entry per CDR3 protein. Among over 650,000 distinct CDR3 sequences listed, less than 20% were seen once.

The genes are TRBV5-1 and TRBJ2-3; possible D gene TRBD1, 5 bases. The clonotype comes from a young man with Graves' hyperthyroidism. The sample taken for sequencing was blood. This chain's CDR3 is CASTHLQGDTQYF. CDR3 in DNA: TGCGCCAGCACCCACCTTCAGGGAGATACGCAGTATTTT. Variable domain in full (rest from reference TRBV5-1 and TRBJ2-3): KAGVTQTPRYLIKTRGQQVTLSCSPISGHRSVSWYQQTPGQGLQFLFEYFSETQRNKGNFPGRFSGRQFSNSRSEMNVSTLELGDSALYLCASTHLQGDTQYFGPGTRLTVL.